This T cell receptor (beta chain) appears in the sequencing data of a study of T cell responses to AZD1222 COVID-19 vaccine. Study results and caveats: Elevations in Spike-specific TCR breadth and depth followed administration of two AZD1222 doses. Sampling captured repertoires only after the peak T cell response.

Clones were read by immunoSEQ multiplex PCR, and TCRdb kept only the in-frame ones, dropping some. The sample holds approximately 120,000 clones, more than 70% seen once. The germline CDR1 and CDR2 sequences are MDHEN and SYDVKM. CDR3 length: 13 amino acids. Between the trimmed V and J ends, which lost 4 bases and 1 base, there was a span of 8 bases. As concerns this clone: Its antigen is not known.

The TCR originated in an adult in good health. The sample was peripheral blood, taken on day 0 of AZD1222 vaccination. The V gene is TRBV28, the J gene TRBJ2-7; D might be TRBD1 (6 bases). CDR3 in DNA: TGTGCCAGCAGTTGGGACAAATCCTACGAGCAGTACTTC. Translation gives CASSWDKSYEQYF.